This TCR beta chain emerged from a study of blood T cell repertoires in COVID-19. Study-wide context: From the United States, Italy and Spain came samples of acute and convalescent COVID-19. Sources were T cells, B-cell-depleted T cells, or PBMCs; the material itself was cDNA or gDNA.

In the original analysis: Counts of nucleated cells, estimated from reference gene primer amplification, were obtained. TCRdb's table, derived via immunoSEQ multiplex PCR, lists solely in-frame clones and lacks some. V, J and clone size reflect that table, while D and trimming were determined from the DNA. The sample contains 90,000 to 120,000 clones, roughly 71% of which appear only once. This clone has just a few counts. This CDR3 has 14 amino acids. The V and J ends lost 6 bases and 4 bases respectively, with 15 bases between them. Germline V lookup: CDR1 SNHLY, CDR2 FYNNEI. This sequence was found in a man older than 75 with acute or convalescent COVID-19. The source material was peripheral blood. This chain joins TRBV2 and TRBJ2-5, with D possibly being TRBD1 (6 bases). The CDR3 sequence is CASRDTGRRETQYF. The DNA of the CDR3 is TGTGCCAGCAGGGATACAGGGCGAAGAGAGACCCAGTACTTC.